These T cell receptor beta chains were read from a single sample in a study of T cell repertoires in cytomegalovirus infection. TCRdb re-called the reads through MiXCR, storing one row per CDR3 protein. The sample includes around 330,000 distinct CDR3 sequences, about a sixth seen only once; the top ten take 12%. The sequencing sample was made of PBMCs. These receptors all stem from a human donor in good health (CMV status not recorded). Some clones in this sample may be carry-over from other donors' samples. Each CDR3 is given with its conserved first and last residue. A D gene is named only where the DNA matches it firmly. Not every row has a clone size; where given, it reads once, few, many or a size class.

>-|TRBV7-6|TRBJ2-5|-
TGTGCCAGCAGCGCCGCCGGACAACACCGCAGGGCAACTCCAGAGACCCAGTACTTC
CASSAAGQHRRATPETQYF
>TRBD1|TRBV7-6|TRBJ1-1|many
TGTGCCAGCACCCCCCGGACAGGGGGTGACACTGAAGCTTTCTTT
CASTPRTGGDTEAFF
>-|TRBV6-5|TRBJ2-3|many
TGTGCCAGCAGTTACTCGGGTTCAGGAAGGGGAGATACGCAGTATTTT
CASSYSGSGRGDTQYF
>TRBD2|TRBV7-8|TRBJ2-5|many
TGTGCCAGCAGCTCCCCCATCCGAACAAGCGGGGGTGGAGAGACCCAGTACTTC
CASSSPIRTSGGGETQYF
>TRBD1|TRBV29-1|TRBJ1-5|few
TGCAGCGTAGAATCAGGGGGCGGGCAGCCCCAGCATTTT
CSVESGGGQPQHF
>-|TRBV6-5|TRBJ1-3|many
TGTGCCAGCAGTTACTCGGGGAGGTTCGGAAACACCATATATTTT
CASSYSGRFGNTIYF
>-|TRBV4-2|TRBJ2-5|few
TGTGCCAGCAGCCAAGATTACGCAGTCCCGCGCGGAGTCCAAGAGACCCAGTACTTC
CASSQDYAVPRGVQETQYF
>TRBD2|TRBV24-1|TRBJ2-1|few
TGTGCCACCAGTGCCCCGACTAGCGGGGGTACCGCCTACAATGAGCAGTTCTTC
CATSAPTSGGTAYNEQFF
>-|TRBV27|TRBJ1-1|-
TGTGCCAGCAGTCCCGGCGCCTGGGCTCCTGAAGCTTTCTTT
CASSPGAWAPEAFF
>TRBD1|TRBV27|TRBJ1-2|-
TGTGCCAGCAAAGACAGGGGAGATGGCTACACCTTC
CASKDRGDGYTF
>-|TRBV6-6|TRBJ1-6|-
TGTGCCAGCAGTTACTCTCCAGCAGATTATTCACCCCACCACTTT
CASSYSPADYSPHHF
>-|TRBV7-2|TRBJ1-1|many
TGTGCCAGCAGGGCCCGCTGGGGGGTGGGGTCGAACACTGAAGCTTTCTTT
CASRARWGVGSNTEAFF
>TRBD1|TRBV20-1|TRBJ1-4|-
TGCAGTGCTAGGGATCCGGGACAGGGGGCAGGAAAACTGTTTTTT
CSARDPGQGAGKLFF
>TRBD1|TRBV28|TRBJ1-5|few
TGTGCCAGCAATCCCGGGACAGGGGGCGCGATTGGTCAGCCCCAGCATTTT
CASNPGTGGAIGQPQHF
>-|TRBV18|TRBJ2-5|few
TGTGCCAGCTCACCAAGGGACATCGCTCGGGAGACCCAGTACTTC
CASSPRDIARETQYF
>-|TRBV29-1|TRBJ1-2|few
TGCAGCGTTGAAGACCCTGGTGAGGAGTTTGGCTACACCTTC
CSVEDPGEEFGYTF
>TRBD2|TRBV6-6|TRBJ2-2|many
TGTGCCAGCAGTTACTTAATGGGGACTAGCGGGGCGAACACCGGGGAGCTGTTTTTT
CASSYLMGTSGANTGELFF
>-|TRBV7-2|TRBJ2-3|many
TGTGCCAGCAGGGAAGTCGATACGCAGTATTTT
CASREVDTQYF
>-|TRBV4-1|TRBJ1-6|-
TGCGCCAGCAGCCAAGACGGAAGTTCACCCCTCCACTTT
CASSQDGSSPLHF
>TRBD2|TRBV29-1|TRBJ2-5|-
TGCAGCGTTGCCGGGACTAGGACAGAGACCCAGTACTTC
CSVAGTRTETQYF
>-|TRBV19|TRBJ2-1|few
TGTGCCAGTAGTATAGGAGGTAGGGGTACCTACAATGAGCAGTTCTTC
CASSIGGRGTYNEQFF
>TRBD2|TRBV12-3/TRBV12-4|TRBJ2-3|-
TGTGCCAGCAGTTGGACTAGCGCAAGCACAGATACGCAGTATTTT
CASSWTSASTDTQYF
>TRBD2|TRBV7-2|TRBJ2-7|many
TGTGCCAGCAGCTTAGCCGGCGGGGGGACCTTCTACGAGCAGTACTTC
CASSLAGGGTFYEQYF
>-|TRBV27|TRBJ1-6|few
TGTGCCAGCAGTCCCGACGACAGGTCCTTTTCCCTCCACTTT
CASSPDDRSFSLHF
>-|TRBV20-1|TRBJ2-2|-
TGCAGTGCTAGAAAGGGGACTTCCACCGGGGAGCTGTTTTTT
CSARKGTSTGELFF
>-|TRBV28|TRBJ2-7|few
TGTGCCAGCAGTAGGGGGTTCCCCTACGAGCAGTACTTC
CASSRGFPYEQYF
>TRBD1|TRBV6-1|TRBJ2-3|many
TGTGCCAGCAGTGAGGACAGGGAGAGGTTCGCAGATACGCAGTATTTT
CASSEDRERFADTQYF
>-|TRBV4-1|TRBJ1-1|few
TGCGCCAGCAGCTCCAATGTGGGGGGCACTGAAGCTTTCTTT
CASSSNVGGTEAFF
>-|TRBV29-1|TRBJ2-7|many
TGCAGCGTTAGAAGGGACTCAACCACCTACGAGCAGTACTTC
CSVRRDSTTYEQYF
>-|TRBV6-6|TRBJ1-3|once
TGTGCCAGCGGGGGTTACAGGGACTCTGGAAACACCATATATTTT
CASGGYRDSGNTIYF
>-|TRBV5-5|TRBJ2-7|-
TGTGCCAGCAGCTTGTCGCCGTACCAGTCGGTCTCCGAGCAGTACTTC
CASSLSPYQSVSEQYF
>-|TRBV9|TRBJ1-1|few
TGTGCCAGCAGCGTAGGTTTGGTGGCAGTTACGGGGAACACTGAAGCTTTCTTT
CASSVGLVAVTGNTEAFF
>TRBD1|TRBV5-8|TRBJ2-7|-
TGTGCCAGCAGCTCGACTGGACAGGGCCACGAGCAGTACTTC
CASSSTGQGHEQYF
>TRBD1|TRBV4-3|TRBJ2-4|few
TGCGCCAGCAGCCAGACGGGACAGGGAAACATTCAGTACTTC
CASSQTGQGNIQYF
>-|TRBV4-1|TRBJ2-1|few
TGCGCCAGCAGCCAAGTAAGGCTAGTTAAAGGGGATGAGCAGTTCTTC
CASSQVRLVKGDEQFF
>TRBD1|TRBV6-5|TRBJ2-2|-
TGTGCCAGCAGTTTTGGACAGGGGCGGACCGGGGAGCTGTTTTTT
CASSFGQGRTGELFF
>-|TRBV6-5|TRBJ2-1|-
TGTGCCAGCAGTTACTCGGCGCCTAGCTCCTACAATGAGCAGTTCTTC
CASSYSAPSSYNEQFF
>-|TRBV7-2|TRBJ1-2|many
TGTGCCAGCAGCGTAACCGTTGGACGCATCTATGGCTACACCTTC
CASSVTVGRIYGYTF
>-|TRBV6-1|TRBJ2-3|many
TGTGCCAGCAGTGCACGACGAGAAGCGGCCAGGGGAGATACGCAGTATTTT
CASSARREAARGDTQYF
>-|TRBV7-9|TRBJ2-7|many
TGTGCCAGCAGCTTAGCGTCAGGGGGGCTTCCCTACGAGCAGTACTTC
CASSLASGGLPYEQYF
>TRBD1|TRBV19|TRBJ2-2|-
TGTGCCAGCCGGAATACAGGGGTAGCAGGTCACACCGGGGAGCTGTTTTTT
CASRNTGVAGHTGELFF
>-|TRBV28|TRBJ1-4|-
TGTGCCAGCAGGGGCGGAGGGTCTAATGAAAAACTGTTTTTT
CASRGGGSNEKLFF
>TRBD1|TRBV5-1|TRBJ1-1|few
TGCGCCAGCAGTCACAATTTTACAGTCCGGACAGGGGGCGATCTGGCTGAAGCTTTCTTT
CASSHNFTVRTGGDLAEAFF
>TRBD2|TRBV4-1|TRBJ2-3|many
TGCGCCAGCAGCCGACTGGGACTAGCGGGGGGCACAGATACGCAGTATTTT
CASSRLGLAGGTDTQYF
>-|TRBV2|TRBJ1-5|-
TGTGTTACAGGGAACAGCAATCAGCCCCAGCATTTT
CVTGNSNQPQHF
>TRBD1|TRBV6-5|TRBJ1-1|-
TGTGCCAGCAGCCAGGCCGGGACAGGGGTAACTGAAGCTTTCTTT
CASSQAGTGVTEAFF
>TRBD1|TRBV29-1|TRBJ2-5|-
TGCAGCGTTGAGGACCCGACAGGGCCGCAAGAGACCCAGTACTTC
CSVEDPTGPQETQYF